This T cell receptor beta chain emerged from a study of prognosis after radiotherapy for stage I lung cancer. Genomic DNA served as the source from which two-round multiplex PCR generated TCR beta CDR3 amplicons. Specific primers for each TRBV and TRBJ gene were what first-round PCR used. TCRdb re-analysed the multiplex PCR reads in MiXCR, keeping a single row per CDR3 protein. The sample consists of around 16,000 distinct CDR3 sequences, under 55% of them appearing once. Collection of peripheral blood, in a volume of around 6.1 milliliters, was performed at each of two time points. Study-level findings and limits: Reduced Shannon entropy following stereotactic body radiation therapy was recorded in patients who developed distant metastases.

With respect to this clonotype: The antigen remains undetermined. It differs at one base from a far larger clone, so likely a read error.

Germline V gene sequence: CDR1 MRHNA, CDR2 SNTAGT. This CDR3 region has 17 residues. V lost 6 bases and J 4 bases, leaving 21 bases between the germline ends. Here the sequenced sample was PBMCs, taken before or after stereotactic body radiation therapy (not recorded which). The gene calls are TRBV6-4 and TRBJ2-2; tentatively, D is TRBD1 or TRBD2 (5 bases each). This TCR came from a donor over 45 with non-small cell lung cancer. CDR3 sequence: CASRTGTPAQCTGELFF. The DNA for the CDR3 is TGTGCCAGCAGAACCGGGACCCCCGCACAGTGCACCGGGGAGCTGTTTTTT.